These 25 T cell receptor beta chains were sequenced from one sample in a study of T cells in Graves' hyperthyroidism and ophthalmopathy. Template material for amplifying TCR beta CDR3 regions consisted of RNA transcripts. TCR CDR3 underwent first-round RT-PCR with the HTBI primer set. Each CDR3 protein gets one entry after TCRdb re-called the multiplex PCR reads with MiXCR. The table lists some 250,000 distinct CDR3 sequences, about 14% of them singletons, with roughly 14% in the top ten. Source material: blood. The receptors stem from a woman between 40 and 55 years old with Graves' hyperthyroidism that later progressed to Graves' ophthalmopathy.

This clonotype was counted ten times or more. This chain connects TRBV24-1 to TRBJ2-2; a possible D gene is TRBD2 (6 bases). Looked up from germline, CDR1 is KGHDR and CDR2 is SFDVKD. Trimming stripped 0 bases from V and 1 base from J, with 8 bases between. The CDR3 is made up of 16 amino acids. The CDR3 region is CATSDLAGLNTGELFF. Written as DNA, the CDR3 is TGTGCCACCAGTGATTTGGCGGGATTGAACACCGGGGAGCTGTTTTTT.

Ten or more counts support this clonotype. J is TRBJ2-3 and V is TRBV7-2; a weak D match, TRBD2 (5 bases). Deletions cut 4 bases from V and 4 bases from J, with 15 bases between. Germline V CDR1 and CDR2: SGHTA, FQGNSA. This CDR3 spans 15 amino acids. The CDR3 is CASSSPSPRADTQYF. CDR3 DNA: TGTGCCAGCAGCTCCCCCTCTCCGAGGGCAGATACGCAGTATTTT.

Many counts were recorded for this clonotype. The J gene is TRBJ2-1, the V gene TRBV18; 10 bases line up with TRBD1. Trimming cost V 3 bases and J 8 bases; bases outside gene matches: 10. Germline V gives CDR1 KGHSH, CDR2 LQKENI. The CDR3 is 16 residues long. Here the CDR3 DNA reads TGTGCCAGCTCACCGAGGGGGACAGGGGTGGTCGATGAGCAGTTCTTC. Translation gives CASSPRGTGVVDEQFF.

This clonotype was seen repeatedly, ten times or more. The chain links TRBV12-3 or TRBV12-4 to TRBJ2-2; TRBD2 is a possible D gene (6 bases). The CDR3 is 17 residues long. The V gene lost 5 bases and the J gene lost 3 bases, with 19 bases spanning the gap. The CDR3 DNA reads TGTGCCAGCAGTCAAATCGTTCTAGCGCAATACACCGGGGAGCTGTTTTTT. This gives the protein CASSQIVLAQYTGELFF.

At least ten counts were recorded for this clonotype. J is TRBJ2-1 and V is TRBV3-1, with 12 bases matching TRBD2. CDR3 length: 18 residues. V dropped 2 bases and J dropped 4; count of bases not matched to a gene: 9. Germline values: CDR1 LGHDT, CDR2 YNNKEL (reference sequence). The CDR3 region has the DNA TGTGCCAGCAGCCAATTTCCTCCGGGACTAGCGGGTTACAATGAGCAGTTCTTC. Protein product: CASSQFPPGLAGYNEQFF.

Of note for this clonotype: A single base separates this from a much larger clone, so it may be a read error. V is TRBV2 and J is TRBJ2-5; possibly TRBD1 or TRBD2 for D (5 bases each). Germline CDR1 SNHLY, CDR2 FYNNEI. The CDR3 has 13 amino acids. With 6 bases removed from V and 4 bases from J, the gap between germline ends came to 12 bases. The CDR3 protein is CASSGHGTETQYF. For the CDR3, the DNA is TGTGCCAGCAGCGGACACGGGACAGAGACCCAGTACTTC.

This clonotype occurred many times. The chain joins TRBV2 to TRBJ2-2; no firm D call. V lost 3 bases and J 4 bases, leaving 9 bases between the germline ends. The V gene's germline CDR1 is SNHLY and CDR2 FYNNEI. The CDR3 is 14 amino acids. CDR3 region: CASSDNRRTGELFF. The CDR3 DNA reads as TGTGCCAGCAGTGACAATAGGCGCACCGGGGAGCTGTTTTTT.

This clonotype was observed many times. This rearrangement joins TRBV6-6 to TRBJ1-1; D is perhaps TRBD1 (5 bases). V lost 0 bases and J lost 6, with 17 bases in between. Per germline, CDR1 MNHNY and CDR2 SVGAGI (reference sequence). CDR3 length: 16 amino acids. CDR3 DNA: TGTGCCAGCAGTTACTCCGGATGGGGGGTTGGGGCTGAAGCTTTCTTT. This sequence encodes CASSYSGWGVGAEAFF.

V is TRBV7-9 and J is TRBJ2-5, with 7 bases identical to TRBD2. The V and J ends lost 5 bases and 5 bases, in that order; junction bases with no gene match: 11. The CDR3 runs to 15 residues. The germline V gene has CDR1 SEHNR and CDR2 FQNEAQ (reference sequence). In DNA, the CDR3 is TGTGCCAGCAGCCCGGGACGGGGGGTGTTGGAGACCCAGTACTTC. Residues: CASSPGRGVLETQYF.

The chain joins TRBV18 to TRBJ2-2; the D is unclear. Deletions cut 3 bases from V and 3 bases from J, with 20 bases between. The CDR3 totals 18 residues. The germline V gene has CDR1 KGHSH and CDR2 LQKENI. This chain's CDR3 is CASSPLLTTLIDTGELFF. CDR3 coding DNA: TGTGCCAGCTCACCTTTACTAACGACTCTAATTGACACCGGGGAGCTGTTTTTT.

This clonotype was counted only a few times. The chain uses TRBV12-3 or TRBV12-4 and TRBJ2-1; 7 nucleotides agree with TRBD2. This CDR3 contains 14 residues. The J segment lost 4 bases and the V segment lost 5 bases, leaving 5 bases of the junction unmatched. The CDR3 region is CASSPREEYNEQFF. CDR3 bases: TGTGCCAGCAGTCCCCGGGAGGAGTACAATGAGCAGTTCTTC.

This clonotype was observed many times. In nucleotides, the CDR3 is TGCAGTGCCCCCCAGCTGGACGGAAGCGGGGAGCTGTTTTTT. It translates to CSAPQLDGSGELFF. This chain joins TRBV20-1 and TRBJ2-2; D is ambiguous. The CDR3 runs 14 residues. CDR1 is DFQATT and CDR2 is SNEGSKA in the germline V gene (reference sequence). Deletions cut 6 bases from V and 7 bases from J, with 18 bases between.

This clonotype was seen a single time. A much larger clone differs by one base, so this may be a read error. The chain employs TRBV13 and TRBJ1-4; no clear D gene. This CDR3 contains 13 residues. The germline CDR1 and CDR2 sequences are PRHDT and FYEKMQ (reference sequence). Between the trimmed V and J ends, which lost 1 base and 7 bases, there was a span of 7 bases. CDR3 nucleotide sequence: TGTGCCAGCAGCTTAGTGCTCGCTGAAAAACTGTTTTTT. Its translation: CASSLVLAEKLFF.

The chain is built from TRBV7-9 and TRBJ2-5; possible D gene TRBD1, 6 bases. The V end was cut by 5 bases, the J end by 7 bases, with 14 bases between. The CDR3 has 13 residues. From germline, CDR1 is SEHNR and CDR2 FQNEAQ (reference sequence). CDR3 nucleotide sequence: TGTGCCAGCAGCCCCTCAGGGGCGGTGACCCAGTACTTC. Protein: CASSPSGAVTQYF. Drawing the rest from reference TRBV7-9 and TRBJ2-5, the complete variable domain is DTGVSQNPRHKITKRGQNVTFRCDPISEHNRLYWYRQTLGQGPEFLTYFQNEAQLEKSRLLSDRFSAERPKGSFSTLEIQRTEQGDSAMYLCASSPSGAVTQYFGPGTRLLVL.

In its sample, this clonotype was seen many times. This chain connects TRBV10-1 to TRBJ2-1; 9 bases agree with TRBD2. Trimming at V came to 8 bases and at J to 6 bases, leaving 5 bases not matched to a gene. CDR3 length: 13 residues. Germline-derived CDR1 and CDR2 are WNHNN and SYGVQD (reference sequence). As DNA, the CDR3 is TGCGCCAGCGCTTTAGCGGGAGTCAATGAGCAGTTCTTC. It codes for CASALAGVNEQFF.

Many counts were recorded for this clonotype. Here the CDR3 DNA reads TGTGCCAGTAGTATTAACGTTAGCCCAGGACTAGCGGGAGGTAATGAGCAGTTCTTC. Translation gives CASSINVSPGLAGGNEQFF. The gene calls are TRBV19 and TRBJ2-1, with 14 bases that match TRBD2. After removal of 3 bases from V and 7 bases from J, the junction contained 14 bases not matched to a gene. The CDR3 consists of 19 residues. Germline V lookup: CDR1 LNHDA, CDR2 SQIVND (reference sequence).

This clonotype appeared many times. This chain joins TRBV29-1 and TRBJ2-7; D may be TRBD2 (5 bases). This CDR3 is 14 amino acids long. The germline CDR1 and CDR2 sequences are SQVTM and ANQGSEA. Trimming pared 7 bases from V and 4 bases from J, leaving 20 bases between. In nucleotides, the CDR3 is TGCAGCGCCCGAGGGCTTAAGGGTTTTTACGAGCAGTACTTC. Protein: CSARGLKGFYEQYF.

This clonotype was seen ten or more times. The V and J genes are TRBV19 and TRBJ2-1, with a possible D match to TRBD2 (7 bases). Trimming pared 3 bases from V and 5 bases from J, leaving 17 bases between. The CDR3 consists of 16 residues. CDR1 and CDR2 (germline): LNHDA, SQIVND (reference sequence). The CDR3 sequence: CASSMSPGDYNNEQFF. The CDR3 nucleotides read TGTGCCAGTAGTATGTCTCCAGGGGACTACAACAATGAGCAGTTCTTC.

This clonotype was recorded many times. CDR3 bases: TGTGCCAGCGGAAGCTACGGTAATCAGCCCCAGCATTTT. It translates to CASGSYGNQPQHF. This chain uses TRBV6-1 with TRBJ1-5; D is ambiguous. Germline V gene sequence: CDR1 MNHNS, CDR2 SASEGT. Deletions cut 8 bases from V and 4 bases from J, with 12 bases between. The CDR3 contains 13 residues.

The CDR3 sequence: CASSPLPGGGETQYF. The CDR3 DNA reads as TGTGCCAGCAGTCCATTACCGGGAGGGGGGGAGACCCAGTACTTC. V usage is TRBV5-6 and J usage is TRBJ2-5; 8 bases are a match to TRBD2. The CDR3 consists of 15 residues. V shed 5 bases, J shed 5 bases, and the junction held 11 bases outside the gene matches. Germline values: CDR1 SGHDT, CDR2 YYEEEE.

This sequence joins TRBV20-1 and TRBJ1-3; a weak D match, TRBD1 (6 bases). This CDR3 has 17 amino acids. V was clipped by 6 bases and J by 1 base, with 22 bases between them. Germline CDR1 and CDR2: DFQATT and SNEGSKA (reference sequence). The CDR3 DNA sequence: TGCAGTGCCCTCGGGGGGGGCGTAAGAACTTCTGGAAACACCATATATTTT. Protein: CSALGGGVRTSGNTIYF.

On this clonotype itself: A much larger clonotype is one base distant, so this may be a read error. This CDR3 is missing its conserved last phenylalanine or tryptophan, likely due to a read error. J is TRBJ1-2 and V is TRBV30; D perhaps matches TRBD1 (6 bases). The germline V gene encodes CDR1 GTSNPN and CDR2 SVGIG (reference sequence). CDR3 size: 14 residues. V was trimmed by 2 bases and J by 4 bases, leaving 14 bases between them. The CDR3 protein is CAWSRGGEAYGYTL. CDR3 DNA sequence: TGTGCCTGGAGTAGGGGGGGTGAGGCCTATGGCTACACCCTC.

This clonotype was detected only a few times. The rearrangement links TRBV20-1 to TRBJ2-1, with a possible D match to TRBD1 (6 bases). The germline V and J ends were trimmed by 6 bases and 6 bases, with 15 bases remaining between them. The CDR3 runs 13 residues. Germline CDR1 is DFQATT and CDR2 is SNEGSKA (reference sequence). CDR3 in amino acids: CSATTGPRNEQFF. The CDR3 DNA sequence: TGCAGTGCGACGACAGGTCCACGCAATGAGCAGTTCTTC.

This clonotype was seen many times. The genes are TRBV6-1 and TRBJ1-5; no clear D. CDR1 and CDR2 from the germline V gene are MNHNS and SASEGT. V lost 1 base, J lost 3 bases, and 10 bases lay in between. The CDR3 is 15 amino acids. The CDR3 bases are TGTGCCAGCAGTGAAGGGTTACTCCACAATCAGCCCCAGCATTTT. Protein product: CASSEGLLHNQPQHF.

This clonotype was recorded at least ten times. The rearrangement joins TRBV6-5 to TRBJ2-7, with D unresolved. V was trimmed by 1 base and J by 7 bases, leaving 14 bases between them. Germline V CDR1 and CDR2: MNHEY, SVGAGI. This CDR3 comprises 14 residues. This CDR3 is CASSYYHERREQYF. The CDR3 DNA follows: TGTGCCAGCAGTTACTACCATGAACGGCGGGAGCAGTACTTC.